This TCR beta chain stems from a study of T cell changes during pregnancy in multiple sclerosis. The CDR3 consists of 19 residues. The germline gives CDR1 LGHNA, CDR2 YSLEER. The V and J ends lost 1 base and 0 bases, in that order; junction bases with no gene match: 11. TCRdb keeps only in-frame clones here, not all; method: immunoSEQ multiplex PCR. The table records tens of thousands of clones, over 90% of them present only once. The rearrangement links TRBV4-3 to TRBJ2-4; TRBD1 agrees at 8 bases. The clonotype originates from a female donor with multiple sclerosis, enrolled in a pregnancy study. The sample consisted of CD4+ T cells from peripheral blood mononuclear cells, taken in the second trimester of pregnancy. This chain's CDR3 is CASSQGVPGTGRAKNIQYF. The CDR3 DNA reads TGCGCCAGCAGCCAAGGAGTACCCGGGACAGGCAGAGCCAAAAACATTCAGTACTTC.